This note documents a single TCR beta chain sequence. Antigen specificity is unknown. Construction of TCR beta libraries relied on iRepertoire HTBI primers and on Arm-PCR targeting CDR3 regions. Each CDR3 protein is one row after TCRdb ran MiXCR on the multiplex PCR reads. The repertoire holds some 460,000 distinct CDR3 sequences, with about 17% as singletons. The source of the sample is a study of regulatory T cells in long-lasting Graves disease. This CDR3 has 16 amino acids. Per germline, CDR1 MDHEN and CDR2 SYDVKM. V gave up 5 bases and J gave up 5 bases; unmatched junction bases: 6. Whole-study findings and limits: Persistent disease samples used TRBV28, TRBJ1-2 and TRBJ2-5 preferentially. Persistent Graves' disease cases displayed lower TCR diversity than newly diagnosed ones.

Indicated time point: newly diagnosed GD, antithyroid drugs for less than 3 months. There was RNA extracted from PBMCs, and the TCR library was made from it. These same records also appear under a second study, on T cells in Graves' hyperthyroidism and ophthalmopathy. This second study notes: Uncontrolled infection, other autoimmune disease, pregnancy or lactation excluded patients. Using the HTBI primer set, a first-round RT-PCR was run on the TCR CDR3.

The chain links TRBV28 to TRBJ2-2; 12 bases fit TRBD2. Sequencing was performed on peripheral blood mononuclear cells (PBMCs), taken at new diagnosis, from a patient treated with antithyroid drugs. The receptor's source is a man aged 35 to 55 with Graves disease. The CDR3 loop reads CASSRSGTSGTGELFF. CDR3 nucleotides: TGTGCCAGCAGTAGATCCGGGACTAGCGGGACCGGGGAGCTGTTTTTT.